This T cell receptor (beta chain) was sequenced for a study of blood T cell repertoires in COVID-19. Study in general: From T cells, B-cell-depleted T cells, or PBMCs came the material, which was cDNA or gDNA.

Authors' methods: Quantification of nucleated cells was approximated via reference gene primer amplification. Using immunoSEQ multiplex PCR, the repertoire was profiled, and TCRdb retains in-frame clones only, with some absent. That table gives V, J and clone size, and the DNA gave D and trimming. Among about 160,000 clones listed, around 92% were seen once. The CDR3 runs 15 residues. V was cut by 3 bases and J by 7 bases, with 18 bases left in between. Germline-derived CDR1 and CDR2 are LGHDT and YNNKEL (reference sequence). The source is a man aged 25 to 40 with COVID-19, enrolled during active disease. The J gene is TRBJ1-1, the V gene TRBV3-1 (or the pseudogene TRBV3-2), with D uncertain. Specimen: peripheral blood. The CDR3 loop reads CASSHPDPTLGEAFF. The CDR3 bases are TGTGCCAGCAGCCACCCCGACCCGACTTTGGGTGAAGCTTTCTTT.